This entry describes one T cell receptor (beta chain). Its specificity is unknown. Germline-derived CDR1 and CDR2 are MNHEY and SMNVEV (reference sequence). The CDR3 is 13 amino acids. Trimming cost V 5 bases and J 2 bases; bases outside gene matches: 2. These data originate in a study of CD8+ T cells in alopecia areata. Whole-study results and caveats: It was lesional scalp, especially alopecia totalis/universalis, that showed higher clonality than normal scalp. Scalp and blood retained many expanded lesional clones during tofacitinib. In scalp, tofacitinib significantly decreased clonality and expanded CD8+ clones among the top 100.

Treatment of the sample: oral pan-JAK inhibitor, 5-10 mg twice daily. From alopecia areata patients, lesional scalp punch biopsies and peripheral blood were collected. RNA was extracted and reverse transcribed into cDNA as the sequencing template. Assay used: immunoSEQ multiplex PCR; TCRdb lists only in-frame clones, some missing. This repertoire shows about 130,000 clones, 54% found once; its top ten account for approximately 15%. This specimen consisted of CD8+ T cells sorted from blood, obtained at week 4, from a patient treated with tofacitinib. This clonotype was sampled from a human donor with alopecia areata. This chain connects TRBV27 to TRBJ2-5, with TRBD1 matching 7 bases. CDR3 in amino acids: CASSQGQQETQYF. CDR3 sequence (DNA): TGTGCCAGCAGTCAGGGACAGCAAGAGACCCAGTACTTC.